Shown below are 11 T cell receptor beta chains from a single sample sequenced in a study of T cell repertoires in cytomegalovirus infection. Each CDR3 protein is one row after TCRdb ran MiXCR on the reads. Of roughly 240,000 distinct CDR3 sequences in the sample, roughly 6.5% are singletons; the top ten hold around 6%. The source material was PBMCs. The origin of the receptors is a human donor in good health (CMV status not recorded). Some clones in this sample may be carry-over from other donors' samples.

This clonotype was seen many times. The chain combines TRBV6-2 or TRBV6-3 with TRBJ1-5; 8 nucleotides agree with TRBD1. V lost 2 bases to trimming and J lost 0 bases; unmatched junction nucleotides: 6. This CDR3 region has 17 residues. Germline V lookup: CDR1 MNHEY, CDR2 SVGEGT. CDR3 loop: CASSYRDRHYSNQPQHF. DNA for the CDR3: TGTGCCAGCAGTTACAGGGACAGGCATTATAGCAATCAGCCCCAGCATTTT.

This clonotype was detected many times. The chain joins TRBV7-2 to TRBJ1-2; TRBD1 might be the D (5 bases). The CDR3 is 15 residues long. In germline, CDR1 is SGHTA, CDR2 FQGNSA. Trimming cost V 2 bases and J 7 bases, with 17 bases left between them. The CDR3: CASSLFPGQGGGYTF. The CDR3 DNA reads as TGTGCCAGCAGCTTATTCCCGGGGCAGGGAGGTGGCTACACCTTC.

This clonotype was recorded at least ten times. The chain joins TRBV20-1 to TRBJ2-7; the D gene is possibly TRBD2 (7 bases). Between the trimmed V and J ends, which lost 6 bases and 2 bases, there was a span of 17 bases. There are 14 residues in the CDR3. CDR1 and CDR2 from the germline V gene are DFQATT and SNEGSKA (reference sequence). CDR3 in DNA: TGCAGTGCCGGGGGGCAGGGGAGCGCCTACGAGCAGTACTTC. This codes for CSAGGQGSAYEQYF.

This clonotype was recorded at least ten times. The chain is built from TRBV11-2 and TRBJ1-2, with a possible D match to TRBD1 (6 bases). The germline gives CDR1 SGHAT, CDR2 FQNNGV. V lost 5 bases and J lost 4, with 11 bases in between. The CDR3 runs to 13 residues. The CDR3 DNA is TGTGCCAGCAGCGACAGGAAGTCCTATGGCTACACCTTC. Protein product: CASSDRKSYGYTF.

This clonotype appeared many times. The chain couples TRBV6-4 to TRBJ2-1, with 7 bases that match TRBD2. The CDR3 has 14 amino acids. With V trimmed by 5 bases and J by 3 bases, 4 bases remained unmatched. The germline CDR1 and CDR2 sequences are MRHNA and SNTAGT. The CDR3 is CASSKGDYYNEQFF. Here the CDR3 DNA reads TGTGCCAGCAGTAAAGGGGACTACTACAATGAGCAGTTCTTC.

Ten or more counts support this clonotype. The chain links TRBV12-3 or TRBV12-4 to TRBJ1-2; 7 nucleotides agree with TRBD1. The CDR3 is made up of 15 amino acids. Losses at the gene ends were 5 bases for V and 3 bases for J; bases not matched to a gene: 9. The CDR3 bases are TGTGCCAGCAGTCCGGGGACAGCACTAGACTATGGCTACACCTTC. This encodes CASSPGTALDYGYTF.

Ten or more counts support this clonotype. V gene TRBV18 combines with J gene TRBJ2-7; TRBD1 aligns across 11 bases. The V gene's germline CDR1 is KGHSH and CDR2 LQKENI. The CDR3 runs 15 residues. After removal of 3 bases from V and 6 bases from J, the junction contained 7 bases not matched to a gene. CDR3 in amino acids: CASSPPTGTGGEQYF. The CDR3 nucleotides read TGTGCCAGCTCACCCCCGACCGGGACAGGGGGCGAGCAGTACTTC.

There are many counts of this clonotype. The rearrangement uses TRBV29-1 and TRBJ2-1; 10 bases are a match to TRBD1. The CDR3 runs 14 residues. Germline trimming cut 7 bases from V and 8 bases from J; bases unmatched to any gene: 11. Germline V gene sequence: CDR1 SQVTM, CDR2 ANQGSEA. CDR3 loop: CSAVDRGLSYEQFF. In DNA, the CDR3 is TGCAGCGCTGTAGACAGGGGGCTTAGTTATGAGCAGTTCTTC.

This clonotype was observed at least ten times. V is TRBV20-1 and J is TRBJ2-5; 10 bases match TRBD2. The junction had 6 bases not matched to a gene; V was cut back by 5 bases and J by 3 bases. The CDR3 loop spans 14 amino acids. In germline, CDR1 is DFQATT, CDR2 SNEGSKA (reference sequence). CDR3 residues: CSAPRTSGKETQYF. DNA of the CDR3: TGCAGTGCTCCAAGGACTAGCGGAAAAGAGACCCAGTACTTC.

In this sample, this clonotype turned up many times. This chain joins TRBV28 and TRBJ2-2; perhaps TRBD2 as D (5 bases). The V gene's germline CDR1 is MDHEN and CDR2 SYDVKM. The CDR3 runs to 12 residues. Trimming pared 4 bases from V and 8 bases from J, leaving 8 bases between. The CDR3 sequence: CASSSLAGELFF. DNA of the CDR3: TGTGCCAGCAGTTCCTTAGCGGGGGAGCTGTTTTTT.

The CDR3 spells CASSLGQLLSGELFF. The DNA for the CDR3 is TGCGCCAGCAGCTTGGGGCAGTTGTTGTCCGGGGAGCTGTTTTTT. The chain couples TRBV5-1 to TRBJ2-2; D ambiguous. This CDR3 contains 15 residues. With 0 bases removed from V and 6 bases from J, the gap between germline ends came to 12 bases. Germline V CDR1 and CDR2: SGHRS, YFSETQ.